The text below deals with one T cell receptor (beta chain). The sample comes from a study of control samples from healthy donors and cancer patients. Data came from immunoSEQ multiplex PCR; TCRdb stores just in-frame clones and leaves some out. The data contain 60,000 to 85,000 clones, around 94% of them singletons. The CDR3 is 14 amino acids. Germline loops: CDR1 MNHEY, CDR2 SVGAGI. Trimming cost V 4 bases and J 7 bases; bases outside gene matches: 4. The chain joins TRBV6-5 to TRBJ2-2; 9 bases are a match to TRBD2. The sequencing input was blood. This clonotype was obtained from an older woman in good health. Here the CDR3 DNA reads TGTGCCAGCAGTTCTGCGGGAGGGGGCGGGGAGCTGTTTTTT. This gives the protein CASSSAGGGGELFF.